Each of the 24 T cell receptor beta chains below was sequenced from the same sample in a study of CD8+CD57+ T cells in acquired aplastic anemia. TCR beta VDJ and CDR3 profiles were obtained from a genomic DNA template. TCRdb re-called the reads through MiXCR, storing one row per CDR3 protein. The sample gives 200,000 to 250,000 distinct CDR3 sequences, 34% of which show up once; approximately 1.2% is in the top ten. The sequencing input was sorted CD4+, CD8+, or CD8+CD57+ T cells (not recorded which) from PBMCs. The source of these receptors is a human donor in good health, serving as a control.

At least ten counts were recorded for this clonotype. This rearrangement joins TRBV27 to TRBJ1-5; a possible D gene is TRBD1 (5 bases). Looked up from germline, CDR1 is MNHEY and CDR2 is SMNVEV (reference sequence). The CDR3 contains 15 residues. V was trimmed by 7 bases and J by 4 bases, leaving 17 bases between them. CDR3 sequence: CASMAGTVANQPQHF. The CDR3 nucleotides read TGTGCCAGCATGGCAGGGACGGTTGCTAATCAGCCCCAGCATTTT.

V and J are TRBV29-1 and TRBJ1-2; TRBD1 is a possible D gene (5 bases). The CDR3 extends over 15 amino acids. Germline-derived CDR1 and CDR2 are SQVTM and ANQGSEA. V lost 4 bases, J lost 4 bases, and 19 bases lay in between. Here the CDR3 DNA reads TGCAGCGTTGGCCACTTCGGGGCACGCGCCTATGGCTACACCTTC. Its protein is CSVGHFGARAYGYTF.

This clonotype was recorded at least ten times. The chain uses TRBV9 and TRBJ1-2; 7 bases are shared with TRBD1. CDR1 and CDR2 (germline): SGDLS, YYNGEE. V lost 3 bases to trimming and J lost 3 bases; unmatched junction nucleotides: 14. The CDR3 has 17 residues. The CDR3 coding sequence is TGTGCCAGCAGCGGCCGGGACAGTACCGGGAGGGACTATGGCTACACCTTC. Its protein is CASSGRDSTGRDYGYTF.

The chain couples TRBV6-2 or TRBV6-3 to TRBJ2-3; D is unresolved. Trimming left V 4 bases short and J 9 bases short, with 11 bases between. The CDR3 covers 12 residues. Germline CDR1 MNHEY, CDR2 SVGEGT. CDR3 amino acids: CASSFDRRTQYF. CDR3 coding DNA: TGTGCCAGCAGTTTCGACCGCCGAACGCAGTATTTT.

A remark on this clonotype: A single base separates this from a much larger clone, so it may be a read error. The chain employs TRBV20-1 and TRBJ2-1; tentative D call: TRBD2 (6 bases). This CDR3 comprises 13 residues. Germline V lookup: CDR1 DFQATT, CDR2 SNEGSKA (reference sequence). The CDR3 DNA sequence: TGCAGTGCTAGACCCGCGGGGATGAATGGGCAGTTCTTC. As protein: CSARPAGMNGQFF.

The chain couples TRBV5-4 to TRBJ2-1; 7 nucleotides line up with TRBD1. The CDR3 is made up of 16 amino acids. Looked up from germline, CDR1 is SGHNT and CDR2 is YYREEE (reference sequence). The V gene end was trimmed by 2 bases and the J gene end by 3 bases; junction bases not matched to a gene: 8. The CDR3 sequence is CASSFPTGTDYNEQFF. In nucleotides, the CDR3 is TGTGCCAGCAGCTTCCCGACCGGGACAGACTACAATGAGCAGTTCTTC.

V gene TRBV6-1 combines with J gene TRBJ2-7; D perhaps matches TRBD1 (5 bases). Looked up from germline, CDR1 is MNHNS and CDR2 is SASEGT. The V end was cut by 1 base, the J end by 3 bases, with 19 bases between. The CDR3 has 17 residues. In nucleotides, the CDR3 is TGTGCCAGCAGTGAAGTACCTTACAGGCAAAAGGGCTACGAGCAGTACTTC. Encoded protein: CASSEVPYRQKGYEQYF.

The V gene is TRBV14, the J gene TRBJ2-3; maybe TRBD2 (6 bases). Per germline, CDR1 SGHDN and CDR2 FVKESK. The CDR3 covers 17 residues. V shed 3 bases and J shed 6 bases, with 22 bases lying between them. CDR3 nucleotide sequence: TGTGCCAGCAGCCAGGGACGGATTGGAGGGCGCGCGGATACGCAGTATTTT. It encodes CASSQGRIGGRADTQYF.

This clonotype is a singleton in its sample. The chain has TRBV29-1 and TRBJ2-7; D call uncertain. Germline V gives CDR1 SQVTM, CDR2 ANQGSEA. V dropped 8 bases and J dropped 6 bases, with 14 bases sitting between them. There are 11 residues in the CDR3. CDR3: CSLAGRSEQYF. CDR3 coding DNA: TGCAGCTTGGCAGGCAGAAGCGAGCAGTACTTC.

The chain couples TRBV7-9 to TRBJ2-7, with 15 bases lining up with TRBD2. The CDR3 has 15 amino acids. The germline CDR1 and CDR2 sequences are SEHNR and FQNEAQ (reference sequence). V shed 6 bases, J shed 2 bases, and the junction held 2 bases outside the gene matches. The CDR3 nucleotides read TGTGCCAGCAGTCGGACTAGCGGGAGGGCCTACGAGCAGTACTTC. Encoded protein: CASSRTSGRAYEQYF.

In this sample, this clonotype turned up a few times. The CDR3 DNA follows: TGCAGTGCTAGTGGGGACCTCCGCTCTGGCTCCTACAATGAGCAGTTCTTC. It encodes CSASGDLRSGSYNEQFF. V usage is TRBV20-1 and J usage is TRBJ2-1; D is possibly TRBD1 or TRBD2 (5 bases each). The CDR3 is 17 amino acids. Per germline, CDR1 DFQATT and CDR2 SNEGSKA (reference sequence). The V end was cut by 3 bases, the J end by 0 bases, with 18 bases between.

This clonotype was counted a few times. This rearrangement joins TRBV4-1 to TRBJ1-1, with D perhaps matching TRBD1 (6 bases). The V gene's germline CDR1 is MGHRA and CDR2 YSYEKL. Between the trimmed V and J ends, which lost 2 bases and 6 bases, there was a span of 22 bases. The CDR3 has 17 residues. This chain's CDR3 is CASSQRHTGNRVAEAFF. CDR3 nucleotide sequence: TGCGCCAGCAGCCAACGTCATACAGGGAATCGGGTAGCTGAAGCTTTCTTT.

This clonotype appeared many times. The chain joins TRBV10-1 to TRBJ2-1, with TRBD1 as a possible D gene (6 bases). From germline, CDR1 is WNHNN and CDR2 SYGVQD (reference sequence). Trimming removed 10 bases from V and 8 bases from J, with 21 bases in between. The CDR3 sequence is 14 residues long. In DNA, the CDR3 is TGCGCCACCAGGGGCCAATGGGCTGGGGATGAGCAGTTCTTC. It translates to CATRGQWAGDEQFF.

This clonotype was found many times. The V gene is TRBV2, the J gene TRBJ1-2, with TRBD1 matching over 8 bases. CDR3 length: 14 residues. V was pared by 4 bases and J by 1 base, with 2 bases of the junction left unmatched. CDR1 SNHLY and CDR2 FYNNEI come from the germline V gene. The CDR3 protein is CASSGDRNNYGYTF. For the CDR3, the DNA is TGTGCCAGCAGTGGGGACAGGAATAACTATGGCTACACCTTC.

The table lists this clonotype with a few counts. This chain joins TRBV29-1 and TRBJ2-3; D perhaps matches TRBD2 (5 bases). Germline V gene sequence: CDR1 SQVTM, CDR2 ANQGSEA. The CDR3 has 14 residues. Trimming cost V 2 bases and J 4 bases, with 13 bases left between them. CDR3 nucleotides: TGCAGCGTTGAACGGAGACTAAGCGCAGATACGCAGTATTTT. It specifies CSVERRLSADTQYF.

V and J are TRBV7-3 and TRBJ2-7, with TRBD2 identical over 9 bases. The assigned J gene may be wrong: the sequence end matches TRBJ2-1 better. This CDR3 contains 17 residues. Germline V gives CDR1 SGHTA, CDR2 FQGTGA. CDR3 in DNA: TGTGCCAGCAGCACAAAGCGGGGGGCCCCGAATTTGGATGAGCAGTTCTTC. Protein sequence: CASSTKRGAPNLDEQFF.

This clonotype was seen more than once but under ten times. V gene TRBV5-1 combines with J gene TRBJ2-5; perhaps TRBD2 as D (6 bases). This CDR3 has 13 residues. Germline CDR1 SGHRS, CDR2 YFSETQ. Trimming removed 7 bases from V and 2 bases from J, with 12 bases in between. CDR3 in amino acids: CASQLRGQETQYF. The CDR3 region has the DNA TGCGCCAGCCAACTTCGGGGGCAAGAGACCCAGTACTTC.

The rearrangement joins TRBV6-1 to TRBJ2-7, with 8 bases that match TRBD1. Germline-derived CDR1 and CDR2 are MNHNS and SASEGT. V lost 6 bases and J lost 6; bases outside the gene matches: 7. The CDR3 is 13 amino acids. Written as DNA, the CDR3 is TGTGCCAGCAGGGACAGGGACATCGGCGAGCAGTACTTC. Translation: CASRDRDIGEQYF.

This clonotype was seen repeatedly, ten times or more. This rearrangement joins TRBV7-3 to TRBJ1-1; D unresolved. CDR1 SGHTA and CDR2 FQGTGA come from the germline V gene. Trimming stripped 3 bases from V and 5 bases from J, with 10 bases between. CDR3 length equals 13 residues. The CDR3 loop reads CASSFGAGTEAFF. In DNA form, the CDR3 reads TGTGCCAGCAGCTTCGGCGCAGGAACTGAAGCTTTCTTT.

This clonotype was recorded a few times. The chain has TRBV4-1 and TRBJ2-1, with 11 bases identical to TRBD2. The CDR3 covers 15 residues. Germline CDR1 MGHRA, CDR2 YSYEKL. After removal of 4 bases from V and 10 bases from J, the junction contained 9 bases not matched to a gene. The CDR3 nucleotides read TGCGCCAGCAGCCCGACTAGCGGGGCTTTTGGCGAGCAGTTCTTC. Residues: CASSPTSGAFGEQFF.

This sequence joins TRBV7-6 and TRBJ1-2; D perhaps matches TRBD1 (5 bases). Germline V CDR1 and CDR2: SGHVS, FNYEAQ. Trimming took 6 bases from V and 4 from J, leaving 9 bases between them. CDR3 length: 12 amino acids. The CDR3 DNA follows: TGTGCCAGCAGGGAGGGACGCTATGGCTACACCTTC. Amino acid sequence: CASREGRYGYTF.

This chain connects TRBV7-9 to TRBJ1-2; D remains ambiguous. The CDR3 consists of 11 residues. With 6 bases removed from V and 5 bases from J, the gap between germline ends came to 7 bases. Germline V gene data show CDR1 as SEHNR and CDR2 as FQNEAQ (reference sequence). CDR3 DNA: TGTGCCAGCAGTACCACGTATGGCTACACCTTC. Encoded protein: CASSTTYGYTF.

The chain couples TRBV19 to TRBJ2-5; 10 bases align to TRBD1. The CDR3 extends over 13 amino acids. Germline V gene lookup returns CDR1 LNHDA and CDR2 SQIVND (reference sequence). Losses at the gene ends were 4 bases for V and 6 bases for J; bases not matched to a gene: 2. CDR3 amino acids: CASSKTGGQTQYF. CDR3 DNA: TGTGCCAGTAGTAAGACAGGGGGCCAGACCCAGTACTTC.

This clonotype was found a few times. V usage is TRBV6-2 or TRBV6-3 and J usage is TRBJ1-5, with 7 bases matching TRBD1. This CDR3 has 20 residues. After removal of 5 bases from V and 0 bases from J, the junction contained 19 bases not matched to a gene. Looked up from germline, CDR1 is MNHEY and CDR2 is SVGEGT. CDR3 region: CASSPSSWDSYSYSNQPQHF. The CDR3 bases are TGTGCCAGCAGTCCCTCGAGCTGGGACAGCTATTCTTATAGCAATCAGCCCCAGCATTTT.